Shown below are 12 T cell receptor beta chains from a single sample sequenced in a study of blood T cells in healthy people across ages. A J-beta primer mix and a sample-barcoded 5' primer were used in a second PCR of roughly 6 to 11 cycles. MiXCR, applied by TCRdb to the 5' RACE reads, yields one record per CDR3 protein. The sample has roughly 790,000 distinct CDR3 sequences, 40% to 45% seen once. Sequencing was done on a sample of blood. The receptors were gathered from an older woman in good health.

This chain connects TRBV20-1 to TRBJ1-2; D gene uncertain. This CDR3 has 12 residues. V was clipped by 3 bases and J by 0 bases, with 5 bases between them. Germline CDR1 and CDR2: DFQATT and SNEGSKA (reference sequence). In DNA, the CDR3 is TGCAGTGCTAGCGGCACTAACTATGGCTACACCTTC. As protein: CSASGTNYGYTF.

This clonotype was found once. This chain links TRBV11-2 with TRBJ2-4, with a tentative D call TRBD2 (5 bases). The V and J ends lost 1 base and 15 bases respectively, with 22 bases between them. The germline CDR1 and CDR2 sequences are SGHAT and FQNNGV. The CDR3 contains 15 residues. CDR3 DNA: TGTGCCAGCAGCTTAGCCCCGGGATTTCCATACGAGCGGTACTTC. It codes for CASSLAPGFPYERYF.

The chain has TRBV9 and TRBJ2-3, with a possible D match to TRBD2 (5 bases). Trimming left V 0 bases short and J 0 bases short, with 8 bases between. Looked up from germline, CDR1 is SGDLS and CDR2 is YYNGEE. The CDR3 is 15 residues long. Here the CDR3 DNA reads TGTGCCAGCAGCGTAGGAGGGATTAGCACAGATACGCAGTATTTT. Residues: CASSVGGISTDTQYF.

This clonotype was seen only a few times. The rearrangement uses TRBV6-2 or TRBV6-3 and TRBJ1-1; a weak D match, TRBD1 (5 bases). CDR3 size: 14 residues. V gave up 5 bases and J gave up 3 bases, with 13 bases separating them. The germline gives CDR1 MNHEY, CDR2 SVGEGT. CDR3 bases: TGTGCCAGCAGTCGTACAGGCCTGGACACTGAAGCTTTCTTT. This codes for CASSRTGLDTEAFF.

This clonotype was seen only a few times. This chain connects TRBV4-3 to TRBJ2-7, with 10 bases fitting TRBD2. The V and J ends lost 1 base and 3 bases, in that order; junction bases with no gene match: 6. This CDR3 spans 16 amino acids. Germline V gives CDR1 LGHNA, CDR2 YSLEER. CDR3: CASSQGGLAGDYEQYF. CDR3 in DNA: TGCGCCAGCAGCCAAGGAGGCCTAGCGGGGGACTACGAGCAGTACTTC.

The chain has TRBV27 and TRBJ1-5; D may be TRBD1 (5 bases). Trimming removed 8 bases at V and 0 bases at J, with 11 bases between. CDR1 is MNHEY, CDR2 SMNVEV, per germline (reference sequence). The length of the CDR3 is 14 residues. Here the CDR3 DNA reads TGTGCCAGCGCGACAGAGAATAGCAATCAGCCCCAGCATTTT. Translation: CASATENSNQPQHF.

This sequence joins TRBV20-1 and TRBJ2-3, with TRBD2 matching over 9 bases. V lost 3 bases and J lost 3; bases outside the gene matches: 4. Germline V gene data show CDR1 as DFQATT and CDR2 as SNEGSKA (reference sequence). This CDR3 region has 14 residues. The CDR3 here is CSASPLAGTDTQYF. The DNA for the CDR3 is TGCAGTGCTAGTCCTCTAGCGGGAACAGATACGCAGTATTTT.

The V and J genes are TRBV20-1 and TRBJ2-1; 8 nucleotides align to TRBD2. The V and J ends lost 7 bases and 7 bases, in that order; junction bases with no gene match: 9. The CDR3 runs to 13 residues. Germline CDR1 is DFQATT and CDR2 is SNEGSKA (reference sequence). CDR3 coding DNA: TGCAGTGTTAGTCCTAGCGGGCGTAATGAGCAGTTCTTC. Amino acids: CSVSPSGRNEQFF.

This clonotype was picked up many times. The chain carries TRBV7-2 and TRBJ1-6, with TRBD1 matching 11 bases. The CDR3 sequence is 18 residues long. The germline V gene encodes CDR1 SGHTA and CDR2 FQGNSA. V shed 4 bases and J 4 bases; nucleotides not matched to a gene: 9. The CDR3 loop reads CASSSTGQGVSYNSPLHF. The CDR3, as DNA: TGTGCCAGCAGCTCGACGGGACAGGGGGTCTCTTATAATTCACCCCTCCACTTT. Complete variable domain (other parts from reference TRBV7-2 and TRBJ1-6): GAGVSQSPSNKVTEKGKDVELRCDPISGHTALYWYRQSLGQGLEFLIYFQGNSAPDKSGLPSDRFSAERTGGSVSTLTIQRTQQEDSAVYLCASSSTGQGVSYNSPLHFGNGTRLTVT.

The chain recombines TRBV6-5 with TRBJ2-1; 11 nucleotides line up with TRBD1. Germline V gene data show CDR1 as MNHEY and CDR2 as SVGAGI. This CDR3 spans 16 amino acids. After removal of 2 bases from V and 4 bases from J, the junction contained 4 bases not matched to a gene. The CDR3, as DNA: TGTGCCAGCAGTTACCGGGGGACAGGGGGGTACAATGAGCAGTTCTTC. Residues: CASSYRGTGGYNEQFF.

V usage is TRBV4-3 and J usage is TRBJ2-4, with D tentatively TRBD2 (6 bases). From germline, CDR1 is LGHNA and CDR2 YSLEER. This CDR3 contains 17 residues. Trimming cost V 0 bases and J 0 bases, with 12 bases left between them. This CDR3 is CASSQDPHSGAKNIQYF. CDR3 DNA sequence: TGCGCCAGCAGCCAAGATCCCCATAGCGGAGCCAAAAACATTCAGTACTTC.

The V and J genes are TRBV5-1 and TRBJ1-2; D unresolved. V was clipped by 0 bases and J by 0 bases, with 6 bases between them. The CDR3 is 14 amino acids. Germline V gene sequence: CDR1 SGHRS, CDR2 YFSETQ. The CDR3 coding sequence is TGCGCCAGCAGCTTGGGAGAGCCTAACTATGGCTACACCTTC. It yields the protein CASSLGEPNYGYTF.